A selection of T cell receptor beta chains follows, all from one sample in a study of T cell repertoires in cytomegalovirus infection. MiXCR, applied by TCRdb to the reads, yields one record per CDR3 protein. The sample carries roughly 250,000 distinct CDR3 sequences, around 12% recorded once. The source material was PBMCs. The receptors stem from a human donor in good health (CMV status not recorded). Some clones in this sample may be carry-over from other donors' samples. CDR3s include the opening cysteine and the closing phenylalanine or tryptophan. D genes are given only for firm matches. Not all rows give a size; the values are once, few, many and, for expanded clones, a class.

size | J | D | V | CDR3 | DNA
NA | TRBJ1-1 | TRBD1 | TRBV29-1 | CSVDTGGDTEAFF | TGCAGCGTTGATACAGGGGGAGATACTGAAGCTTTCTTT
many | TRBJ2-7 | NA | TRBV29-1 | CSVEGLLEGAYEQYF | TGCAGCGTTGAAGGCTTGCTGGAGGGAGCCTACGAGCAGTACTTC
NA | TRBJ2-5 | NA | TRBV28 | CASMVPNQETQYF | TGTGCCAGCATGGTGCCAAATCAAGAGACCCAGTACTTC
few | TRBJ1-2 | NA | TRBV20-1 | CSAIGSDYGYTF | TGCAGTGCAATTGGATCCGACTATGGCTACACCTTC
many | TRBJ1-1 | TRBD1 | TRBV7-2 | CASSFTGTANTEAFF | TGTGCCAGCAGCTTTACCGGGACAGCTAACACTGAAGCTTTCTTT
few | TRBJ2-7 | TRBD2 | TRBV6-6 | CASSYSERGFGYEQYF | TGTGCCAGCAGTTACTCGGAGCGGGGGTTTGGTTACGAGCAGTACTTC
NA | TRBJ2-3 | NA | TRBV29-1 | CSVVSPTDTQYF | TGCAGCGTTGTTAGCCCCACAGATACGCAGTATTTT
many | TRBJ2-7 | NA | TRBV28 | CASSLRGWSDSGTYEQYF | TGTGCCAGCAGTTTGAGGGGGTGGTCGGACAGTGGCACCTACGAGCAGTACTTC
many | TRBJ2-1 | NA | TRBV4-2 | CASSQDRQESSYNEQFF | TGTGCCAGCAGCCAAGATAGGCAGGAGAGCTCCTACAATGAGCAGTTCTTC
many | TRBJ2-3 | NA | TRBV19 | CASSKEARPWRQYF | TGTGCCAGTAGTAAGGAGGCTCGCCCGTGGAGGCAGTATTTT
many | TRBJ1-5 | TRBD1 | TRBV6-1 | CASIGTGGQPQHF | TGTGCCAGCATCGGGACAGGGGGCCAGCCCCAGCATTTT
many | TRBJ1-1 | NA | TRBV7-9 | CASSLGAGAHTEAFF | TGTGCCAGCAGCCTAGGGGCGGGGGCTCATACTGAAGCTTTCTTT
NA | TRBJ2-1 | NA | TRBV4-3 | CASSQEELSYNEQFF | TGCGCCAGCAGCCAAGAAGAACTCTCCTACAATGAGCAGTTCTTC
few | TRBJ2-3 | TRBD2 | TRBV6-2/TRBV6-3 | CASLTSGRAPDTQYF | TGTGCCAGCCTAACTAGCGGGAGGGCCCCAGATACGCAGTATTTT
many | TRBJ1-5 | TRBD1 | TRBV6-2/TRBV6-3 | CASRSQGSNQPQHF | TGTGCCAGCAGATCACAGGGGAGCAATCAGCCCCAGCATTTT
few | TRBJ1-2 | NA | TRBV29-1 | CSVALQGIDGYTF | TGCAGCGTCGCGTTACAGGGTATAGATGGCTACACCTTC
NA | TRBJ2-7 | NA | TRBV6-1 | CASSEQVTPVEQYF | TGTGCCAGCAGTGAACAGGTGACCCCCGTAGAGCAGTACTTC
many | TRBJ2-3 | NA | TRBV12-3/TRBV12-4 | CASTYREGTTDTQYF | TGTGCCAGCACCTACAGGGAAGGAACCACAGATACGCAGTATTTT
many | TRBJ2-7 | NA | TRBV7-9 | CASSLVQVKAEQYF | TGTGCCAGCAGCTTAGTACAGGTAAAAGCCGAGCAGTACTTC
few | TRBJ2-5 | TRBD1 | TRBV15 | CATSRVTGGDETQYF | TGTGCCACCAGCAGAGTTACAGGGGGCGACGAGACCCAGTACTTC
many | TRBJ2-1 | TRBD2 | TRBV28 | CASRGLDRSYNEQFF | TGTGCCAGCAGGGGACTAGACCGATCCTACAATGAGCAGTTCTTC
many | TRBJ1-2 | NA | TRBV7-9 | CASSLPTGKNGYTF | TGTGCCAGCAGCCTACCCACGGGGAAGAACGGCTACACCTTC
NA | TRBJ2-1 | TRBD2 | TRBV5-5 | CASSFLPGLALNEQFF | TGTGCCAGCAGCTTCCTACCGGGACTAGCGTTAAATGAGCAGTTCTTC
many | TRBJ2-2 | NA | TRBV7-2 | CASSFPSTGELFF | TGTGCCAGCAGCTTCCCTTCTACCGGGGAGCTGTTTTTT
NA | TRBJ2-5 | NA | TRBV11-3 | CASSLGGAGSQETQYF | TGTGCCAGCAGCTTAGGGGGCGCAGGAAGCCAAGAGACCCAGTACTTC
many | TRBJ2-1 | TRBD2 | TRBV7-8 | CASSRTSPSNEQFF | TGTGCCAGCAGCCGGACTAGCCCTTCGAATGAGCAGTTCTTC
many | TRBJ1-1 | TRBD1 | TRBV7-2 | CASSTRQGEAFF | TGTGCCAGCAGCACCCGACAGGGTGAAGCTTTCTTT
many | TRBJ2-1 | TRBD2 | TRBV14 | CASSQAAGSLVNEQFF | TGTGCCAGCAGCCAAGCAGCGGGATCGCTGGTCAATGAGCAGTTCTTC
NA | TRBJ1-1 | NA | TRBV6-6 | CASRNQGITEAFF | TGTGCCAGCAGGAACCAGGGGATCACTGAAGCTTTCTTT
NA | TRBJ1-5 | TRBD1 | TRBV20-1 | CSAAIGTDENQPQHF | TGCAGTGCCGCTATCGGGACAGATGAGAATCAGCCCCAGCATTTT
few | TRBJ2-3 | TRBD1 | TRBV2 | CASSVRQGTTDTQYF | TGTGCCAGCAGTGTTAGACAGGGAACCACAGATACGCAGTATTTT
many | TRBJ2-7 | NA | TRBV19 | CASSMGLVGGEQYF | TGTGCCAGTAGTATGGGGCTAGTTGGCGGCGAGCAGTACTTC
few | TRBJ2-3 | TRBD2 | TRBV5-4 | CASSLGTSVTDTQYF | TGTGCCAGCAGCTTGGGGACTAGCGTCACAGATACGCAGTATTTT
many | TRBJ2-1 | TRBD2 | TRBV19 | CASTQISTSGSHEQFF | TGTGCCAGTACACAAATCTCAACTAGCGGGAGCCATGAGCAGTTCTTC
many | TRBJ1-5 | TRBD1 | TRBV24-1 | CATAGTGFDPPQHF | TGTGCCACCGCTGGGACAGGCTTCGATCCGCCCCAGCATTTT
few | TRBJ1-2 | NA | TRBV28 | CASTFPTQRYGYTF | TGTGCCAGCACCTTCCCCACCCAGCGGTATGGCTACACCTTC
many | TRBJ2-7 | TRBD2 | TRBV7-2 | CASSPLLAVSYEQYF | TGTGCCAGCAGCCCGCTCCTAGCGGTCTCCTACGAGCAGTACTTC
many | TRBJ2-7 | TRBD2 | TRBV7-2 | CASSLVGGGLAGFEQYF | TGTGCCAGCAGCTTAGTGGGGGGTGGGCTAGCGGGGTTCGAGCAGTACTTC
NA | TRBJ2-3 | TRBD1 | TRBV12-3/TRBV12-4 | CASSTGGRADTQYF | TGTGCCAGCAGTACAGGGGGTCGAGCAGATACGCAGTATTTT
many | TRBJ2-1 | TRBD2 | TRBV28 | CASTLGGLAGYNEQFF | TGTGCCAGCACCCTTGGGGGACTAGCGGGATACAATGAGCAGTTCTTC
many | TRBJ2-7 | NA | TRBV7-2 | CASSFPPSYEQYF | TGTGCCAGCAGCTTTCCCCCTTCCTACGAGCAGTACTTC
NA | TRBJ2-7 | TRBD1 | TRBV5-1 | CASSPEGTGGGYEQYF | TGCGCCAGCAGCCCCGAGGGGACAGGGGGCGGCTACGAGCAGTACTTC
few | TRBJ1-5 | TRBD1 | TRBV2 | CASKKQGEQPQHF | TGTGCCAGCAAGAAACAGGGGGAACAGCCCCAGCATTTT